This TCR beta chain stems from a study of cytomegalovirus exposure and HLA in healthy donors. Study conclusions and caveats: Usually a TCR sequence was rare, but some public TCRs were found in many donors.

Regarding this clone: Its antigen is unidentified.

CDR3 length: 15 residues. Germline V gene data show CDR1 as SQVTM and CDR2 as ANQGSEA. The V and J ends lost 4 bases and 3 bases respectively, with 17 bases between them. PCR primers comprised 60 Vbeta and 13 Jbeta primers. Assay: immunoSEQ multiplex PCR; the TCRdb copy retains only in-frame clones and omits some. The data show around 120,000 clones, around 79% seen once. The source of this sequence is a woman in her 40s in good health and CMV-seronegative. The sequenced sample consisted of PBMCs. The rearrangement uses TRBV29-1 and TRBJ2-3; D is perhaps TRBD1 (6 bases). The CDR3 DNA reads as TGCAGCGTTGGATATGGGGACATAGATACAGATACGCAGTATTTT. It encodes CSVGYGDIDTDTQYF.